The 13 T cell receptor beta chains below come from one sample, sequenced in a study of Graves' ophthalmopathy and Graves' hyperthyroidism. TCR beta CDR3 regions were amplified from RNA transcripts. First-round RT-PCR employed HTBI primers, with a second-round multiplex PCR after it. Using its own MiXCR run on the multiplex PCR reads, TCRdb lists one record per CDR3 protein. The sample lists about 210,000 distinct CDR3 sequences, less than 30% occurring once. Source material: peripheral blood. The source of these receptors is a middle-aged man with Graves' ophthalmopathy.

The chain couples TRBV12-3 or TRBV12-4 to TRBJ2-5, with 7 bases matching TRBD2. The V and J ends lost 7 bases and 6 bases, in that order; junction bases with no gene match: 26. This CDR3 spans 19 amino acids. CDR3: CASNWGGIGLESHMKTQYF. The CDR3 coding sequence is TGTGCCAGCAATTGGGGGGGGATCGGCCTTGAATCACACATGAAGACCCAGTACTTC.

Ten or more counts support this clonotype. The rearrangement links TRBV6-2 or TRBV6-3 to TRBJ2-7; D not resolved. The V gene's germline CDR1 is MNHEY and CDR2 SVGEGT. Between the trimmed V and J ends, which lost 0 bases and 5 bases, there was a span of 11 bases. The CDR3 extends over 14 amino acids. The CDR3: CASSYSPSLDEQYF. The CDR3 nucleotides read TGTGCCAGCAGTTACTCTCCTTCCCTTGACGAGCAGTACTTC.

The chain is built from TRBV7-9 and TRBJ1-2, with D hard to call. This CDR3 is built from 12 residues. Trimming shortened V by 5 bases and J by 7 bases, and 11 bases separated the two germline ends. CDR1 and CDR2 (germline): SEHNR, FQNEAQ (reference sequence). For the CDR3, the DNA is TGTGCCAGCAGCCCCGGTGGAGGTGGCTACACCTTC. Translating it yields CASSPGGGGYTF.

The J gene is TRBJ2-5, the V gene TRBV7-6; 14 positions agree with TRBD2. Germline V gives CDR1 SGHVS, CDR2 FNYEAQ. Losses at the gene ends were 1 base for V and 5 bases for J; bases not matched to a gene: 9. The CDR3 is made up of 18 amino acids. This chain's CDR3 is CASSLVGLAGGGVETQYF. DNA of the CDR3: TGTGCCAGCAGCTTAGTTGGACTAGCGGGAGGTGGGGTGGAGACCCAGTACTTC.

This clonotype was counted at least ten times. The rearrangement uses TRBV6-5 and TRBJ2-2; weak D call: TRBD1 (6 bases). Germline CDR1 MNHEY, CDR2 SVGAGI. Between the trimmed V and J ends, which lost 7 bases and 0 bases, there was a span of 9 bases. CDR3 length: 14 amino acids. The CDR3 loop is CASIRTANTGELFF. CDR3 DNA sequence: TGTGCCAGCATAAGGACAGCGAACACCGGGGAGCTGTTTTTT.

V usage is TRBV5-4 and J usage is TRBJ1-1; 8 bases align to TRBD1. V gave up 4 bases and J gave up 10 bases; unmatched junction bases: 12. The CDR3 extends over 14 amino acids. Germline V gene lookup returns CDR1 SGHNT and CDR2 YYREEE (reference sequence). This chain's CDR3 is CASSPRDRWGVAFF. CDR3 DNA: TGTGCCAGCAGCCCCCGGGACAGGTGGGGGGTAGCTTTCTTT. The complete variable domain, with remaining parts taken from reference TRBV5-4 and TRBJ1-1, reads ETGVTQSPTHLIKTRGQQVTLRCSSQSGHNTVSWYQQALGQGPQFIFQYYREEENGRGNFPPRFSGLQFPNYSSELNVNALELDDSALYLCASSPRDRWGVAFFGQGTRLTVV.

This clonotype was observed many times. This sequence joins TRBV7-2 and TRBJ2-7, with 7 bases aligning to TRBD2. Germline assignment: CDR1 SGHTA and CDR2 FQGNSA. After removal of 4 bases from V and 0 bases from J, the junction contained 6 bases not matched to a gene. The CDR3 loop spans 15 amino acids. The chain's CDR3 is CASSYLADASYEQYF. DNA of the CDR3: TGTGCCAGCAGCTACCTAGCGGATGCCTCCTACGAGCAGTACTTC.

This clonotype has at least ten counts. The junction and the germline gene differ at one end; a read error may be behind it. This chain connects TRBV4-3 to TRBJ1-3; D perhaps matches TRBD1 (5 bases). This CDR3 region has 15 residues. From germline, CDR1 is LGHNA and CDR2 YSLEER. The CDR3 sequence is CASSHRGGGGNTIYF. In DNA form, the CDR3 reads TGCGCCAGCAGCCACCGGGGGGGAGGTGGAAACACCATATACTTT.

This clonotype was recorded many times. The chain is built from TRBV7-9 and TRBJ2-7; D is unclear. The V and J ends lost 0 bases and 2 bases respectively, with 11 bases between them. CDR1 and CDR2 (germline): SEHNR, FQNEAQ (reference sequence). CDR3 length equals 15 residues. CDR3 in amino acids: CASSLARAWTYEQYF. The CDR3 DNA reads TGTGCCAGCAGCTTAGCAAGGGCGTGGACCTACGAGCAGTACTTC.

This clonotype was observed many times. The V call is TRBV5-1, the J call TRBJ2-2; the D gene is possibly TRBD1 (6 bases). The CDR3 runs to 18 residues. Trimming took off 5 bases at V and 3 bases at J, with 23 bases between the two ends. Germline CDR1 reads SGHRS; CDR2 reads YFSETQ. Here the CDR3 DNA reads TGCGCCAGCAGTCCCCTCGGTGGGGGCGGAAAGGACACCGGGGAGCTGTTTTTT. As protein: CASSPLGGGGKDTGELFF.

This clonotype has ten or more counts. The chain has TRBV19 and TRBJ2-2; 11 bases line up with TRBD2. The length of the CDR3 is 14 residues. Germline lookup yields CDR1 LNHDA and CDR2 SQIVND (reference sequence). Losses at the gene ends were 5 bases for V and 4 bases for J; bases not matched to a gene: 0. The chain's CDR3 is CASSLAGGTGELFF. The CDR3, as DNA: TGTGCCAGTAGTCTAGCGGGAGGCACCGGGGAGCTGTTTTTT.

At least ten counts were recorded for this clonotype. V is TRBV12-3 or TRBV12-4 and J is TRBJ1-1; the D is unclear. V was pared by 6 bases and J by 1 base, with 12 bases between. This CDR3 has 14 residues. DNA for the CDR3: TGTGCCAGCAGCCACACCACAGCGAACACTGAAGCTTTCTTT. It codes for CASSHTTANTEAFF.

The chain combines TRBV5-1 with TRBJ2-5; TRBD2 is a possible D gene (6 bases). The length of the CDR3 is 16 residues. Trimming took off 4 bases at V and 5 bases at J, with 21 bases between the two ends. The V gene's germline CDR1 is SGHRS and CDR2 YFSETQ. CDR3 sequence (DNA): TGCGCCAGCAGCCCTACAGTCCCGGGCAGCGGGGAGACCCAGTACTTC. This translates into CASSPTVPGSGETQYF.